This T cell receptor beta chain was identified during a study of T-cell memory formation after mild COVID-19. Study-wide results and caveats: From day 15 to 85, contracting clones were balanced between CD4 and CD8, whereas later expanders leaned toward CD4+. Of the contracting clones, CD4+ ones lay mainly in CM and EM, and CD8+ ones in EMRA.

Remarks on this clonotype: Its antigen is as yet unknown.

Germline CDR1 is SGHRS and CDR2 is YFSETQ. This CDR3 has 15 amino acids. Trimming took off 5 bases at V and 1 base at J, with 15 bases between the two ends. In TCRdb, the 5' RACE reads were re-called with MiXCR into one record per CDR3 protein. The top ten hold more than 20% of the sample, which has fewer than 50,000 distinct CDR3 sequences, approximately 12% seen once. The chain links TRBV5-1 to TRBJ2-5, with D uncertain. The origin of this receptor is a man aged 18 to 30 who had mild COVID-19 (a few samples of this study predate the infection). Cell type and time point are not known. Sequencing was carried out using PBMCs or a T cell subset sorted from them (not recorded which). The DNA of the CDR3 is TGCGCCAGCAGACGAGTAACCACATTCCAAGAGACCCAGTACTTC. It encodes CASRRVTTFQETQYF.